The subject of this entry is one TCR beta chain. The antigen is not known. One entry per CDR3 protein, called by TCRdb with MiXCR from the reads. The sample has about a million distinct CDR3 sequences, about a third seen once. The sample comes from a study of T cell repertoires in cytomegalovirus infection. Overall study context: Use of recently identified HLA-C-restricted and well-studied HLA-B-restricted CMV epitopes was part of the study. Indications came from public TCR beta signatures; they pointed to CMV infection and to a matching HLA type.

Study-level results: Dominant in the ex vivo response were TCR beta clonotypes restricted by HLA-C and specific for CMV.

V was pared by 1 base and J by 8 bases, with 6 bases of the junction left unmatched. The V gene's germline CDR1 is LGHNA and CDR2 YNFKEQ. The CDR3 spans 16 residues. The chain employs TRBV4-2 and TRBJ2-1; TRBD2 aligns across 12 bases. Specimen: cultured CD8+ T cells from PBMCs, collected from culture after CMV antigen stimulation. The sequence was obtained from a human donor in good health (CMV status not recorded). Some clones in this sample may be carry-over from other donors' samples. CDR3 loop: CASSQGLAGAGDEQFF. The CDR3, as DNA: TGTGCCAGCAGCCAAGGACTAGCGGGGGCCGGGGATGAGCAGTTCTTC.